Here is one T cell receptor beta chain with its context. What it binds is unknown. The ends were cut back, 6 bases at V and 11 bases at J, with 22 bases in the middle. The germline gives CDR1 SNHLY, CDR2 FYNNEI. CDR3 size: 14 residues. The sample is drawn from a study of cytomegalovirus exposure and HLA in healthy donors. Across the study: Across around 400 genotyped donors, 81% landed in the Caucasian-associated ancestry cluster. Broader study findings: Productive status was seen about 87% or about 30% of the time for most TCR beta V segments in an earlier analysis. Some highly shared sequence variants likely arose as a pipeline artifact. Listed as cytomegalovirus-associated were over 150 TCR beta chains.

13 Jbeta primers and 60 Vbeta primers were used for the PCR. The data were produced by immunoSEQ multiplex PCR, yet TCRdb's version contains in-frame clones alone and is incomplete. Of roughly 100,000 clones in the sample, 75% were seen once. The material sequenced was PBMCs. The TCR comes from a man in his forties in good health and CMV-seronegative. The chain links TRBV2 to TRBJ2-5; tentatively, D is TRBD2 (5 bases). CDR3 nucleotide sequence: TGTGCCAGCAGGAGGGTAGTTACATCTGGAGAGCAGTACTTC. Protein: CASRRVVTSGEQYF.